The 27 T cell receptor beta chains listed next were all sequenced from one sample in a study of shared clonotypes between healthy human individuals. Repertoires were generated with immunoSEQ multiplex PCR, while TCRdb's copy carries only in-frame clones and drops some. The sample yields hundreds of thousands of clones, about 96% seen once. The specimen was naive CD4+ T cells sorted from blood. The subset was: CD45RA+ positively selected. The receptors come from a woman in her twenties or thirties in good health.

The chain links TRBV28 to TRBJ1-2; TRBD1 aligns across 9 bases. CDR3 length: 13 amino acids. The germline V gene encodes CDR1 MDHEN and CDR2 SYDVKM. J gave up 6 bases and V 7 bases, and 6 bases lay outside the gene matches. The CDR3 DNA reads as TGTGCCAGCACTCAGGGACAGGGTCATGGCTACACCTTC. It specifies CASTQGQGHGYTF.

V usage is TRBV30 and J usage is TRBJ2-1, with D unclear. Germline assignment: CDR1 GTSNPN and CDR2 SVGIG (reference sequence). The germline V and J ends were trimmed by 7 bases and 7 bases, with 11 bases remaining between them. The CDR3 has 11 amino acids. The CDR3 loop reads CASDAGNEQFF. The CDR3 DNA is TGTGCCTCCGATGCTGGGAATGAGCAGTTCTTC.

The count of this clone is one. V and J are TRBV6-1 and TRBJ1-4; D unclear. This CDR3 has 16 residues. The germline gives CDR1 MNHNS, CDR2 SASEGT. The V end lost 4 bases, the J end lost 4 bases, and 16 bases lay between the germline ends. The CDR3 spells CASSASIVALNEKLFF. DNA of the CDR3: TGTGCCAGCAGTGCCTCAATTGTCGCTCTTAATGAAAAACTGTTTTTT.

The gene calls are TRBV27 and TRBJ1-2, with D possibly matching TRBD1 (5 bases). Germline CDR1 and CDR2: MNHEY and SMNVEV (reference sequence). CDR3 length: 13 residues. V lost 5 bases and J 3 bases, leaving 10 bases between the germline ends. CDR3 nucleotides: TGTGCCAGCAGTGAAACAGGTTACTATGGCTACACCTTC. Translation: CASSETGYYGYTF.

The CDR3 nucleotides read TGTGCCAGCACGCCACGGGGCGGGGGTAGCTCCTACGAGCAGTACTTC. Translating it yields CASTPRGGGSSYEQYF. The chain joins TRBV5-4 to TRBJ2-7; the match to TRBD2 covers 7 bases. This CDR3 contains 16 residues. Germline CDR1 and CDR2: SGHNT and YYREEE (reference sequence). V was clipped by 6 bases and J by 0 bases; unmatched bases: 12.

CDR3 region: CASSFPRPRGALQYF. The CDR3, as DNA: TGTGCCAGCAGCTTCCCCAGACCCCGGGGGGCCCTTCAGTACTTC. The chain is built from TRBV7-2 and TRBJ2-4, with D perhaps matching TRBD2 (7 bases). The CDR3 is 15 residues long. Trimming left V 3 bases short and J 11 bases short, with 20 bases between. The germline CDR1 and CDR2 sequences are SGHTA and FQGNSA.

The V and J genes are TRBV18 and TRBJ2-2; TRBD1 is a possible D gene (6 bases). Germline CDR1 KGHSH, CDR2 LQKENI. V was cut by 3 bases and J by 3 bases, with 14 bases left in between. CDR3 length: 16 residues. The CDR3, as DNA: TGTGCCAGCTCACCTACCGGGACACACCACACCGGGGAGCTGTTTTTT. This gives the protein CASSPTGTHHTGELFF.

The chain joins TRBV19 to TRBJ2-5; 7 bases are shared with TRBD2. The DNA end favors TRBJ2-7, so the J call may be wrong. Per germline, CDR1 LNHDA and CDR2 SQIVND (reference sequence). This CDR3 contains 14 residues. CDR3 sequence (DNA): TGTGCCAGTAGTATACAGGGAGGGAGAAACGAGCAGTACTTC. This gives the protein CASSIQGGRNEQYF.

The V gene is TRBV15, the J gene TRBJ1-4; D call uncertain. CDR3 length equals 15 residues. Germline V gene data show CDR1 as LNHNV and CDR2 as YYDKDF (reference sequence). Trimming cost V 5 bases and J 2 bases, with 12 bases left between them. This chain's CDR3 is CATSGVDATNEKLFF. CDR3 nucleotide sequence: TGTGCCACCAGCGGAGTGGATGCTACTAATGAAAAACTGTTTTTT.

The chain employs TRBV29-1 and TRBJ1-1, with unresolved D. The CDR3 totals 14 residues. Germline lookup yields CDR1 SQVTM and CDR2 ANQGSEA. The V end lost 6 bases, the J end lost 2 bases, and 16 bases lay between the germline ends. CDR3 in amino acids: CSVNHDGRNTEAFF. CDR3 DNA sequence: TGCAGCGTAAATCACGACGGGAGAAACACTGAAGCTTTCTTT.

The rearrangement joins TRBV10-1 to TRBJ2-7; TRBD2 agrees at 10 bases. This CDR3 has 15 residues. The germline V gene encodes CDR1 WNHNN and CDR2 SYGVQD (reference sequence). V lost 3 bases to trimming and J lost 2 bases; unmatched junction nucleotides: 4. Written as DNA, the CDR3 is TGCGCCAGCAGTGAAAGGACTAGCGGACCCTACGAGCAGTACTTC. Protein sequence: CASSERTSGPYEQYF.

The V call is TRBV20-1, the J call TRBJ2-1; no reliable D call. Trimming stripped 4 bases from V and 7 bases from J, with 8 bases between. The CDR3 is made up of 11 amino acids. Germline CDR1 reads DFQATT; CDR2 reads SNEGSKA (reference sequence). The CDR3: CSAITHNEQFF. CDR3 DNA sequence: TGCAGTGCTATTACCCATAATGAGCAGTTCTTC.

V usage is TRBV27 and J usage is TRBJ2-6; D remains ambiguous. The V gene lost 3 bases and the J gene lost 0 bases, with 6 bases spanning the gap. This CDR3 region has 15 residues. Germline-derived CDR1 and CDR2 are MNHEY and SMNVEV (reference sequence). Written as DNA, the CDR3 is TGTGCCAGCAGTTTCTCTTACTCTGGGGCCAACGTCCTGACTTTC. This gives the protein CASSFSYSGANVLTF.

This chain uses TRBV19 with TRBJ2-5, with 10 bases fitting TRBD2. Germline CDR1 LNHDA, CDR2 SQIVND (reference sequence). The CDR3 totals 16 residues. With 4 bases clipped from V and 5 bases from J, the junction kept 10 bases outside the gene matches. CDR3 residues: CASSTRTSGMGETQYF. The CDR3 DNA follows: TGTGCCAGTAGTACCCGGACTAGCGGAATGGGGGAGACCCAGTACTTC.

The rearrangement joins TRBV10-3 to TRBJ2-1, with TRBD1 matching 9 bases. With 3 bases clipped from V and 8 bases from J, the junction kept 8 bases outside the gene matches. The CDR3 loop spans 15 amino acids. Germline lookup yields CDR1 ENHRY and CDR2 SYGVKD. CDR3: CAISDSGTGKYEQFF. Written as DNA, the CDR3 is TGTGCCATCAGTGACTCCGGGACAGGGAAATATGAGCAGTTCTTC.

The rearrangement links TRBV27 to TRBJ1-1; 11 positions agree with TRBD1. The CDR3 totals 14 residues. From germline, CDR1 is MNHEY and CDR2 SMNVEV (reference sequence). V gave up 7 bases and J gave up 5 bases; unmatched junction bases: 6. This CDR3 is CASTRTGGWTEAFF. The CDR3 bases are TGTGCCAGCACCCGGACAGGGGGCTGGACTGAAGCTTTCTTT.

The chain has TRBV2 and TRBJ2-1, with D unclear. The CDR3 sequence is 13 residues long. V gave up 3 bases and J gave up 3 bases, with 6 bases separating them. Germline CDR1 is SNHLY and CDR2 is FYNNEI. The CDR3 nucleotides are TGTGCCAGCAGTGAGGGGATCTACAATGAGCAGTTCTTC. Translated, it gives CASSEGIYNEQFF.

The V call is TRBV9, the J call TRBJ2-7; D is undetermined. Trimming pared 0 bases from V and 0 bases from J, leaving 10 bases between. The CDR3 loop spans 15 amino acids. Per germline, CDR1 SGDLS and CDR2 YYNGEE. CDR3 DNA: TGTGCCAGCAGCGTAGACCACAAGAGCTCCTACGAGCAGTACTTC. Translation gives CASSVDHKSSYEQYF.

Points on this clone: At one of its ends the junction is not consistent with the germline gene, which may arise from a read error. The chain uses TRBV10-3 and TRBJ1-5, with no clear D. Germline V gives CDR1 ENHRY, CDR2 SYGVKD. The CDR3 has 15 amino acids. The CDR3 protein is CATSEFGIGNQPQHF. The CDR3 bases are TGTGCCACCAGTGAGTTCGGAATTGGCAATCAGCCCCAGCATTTT.

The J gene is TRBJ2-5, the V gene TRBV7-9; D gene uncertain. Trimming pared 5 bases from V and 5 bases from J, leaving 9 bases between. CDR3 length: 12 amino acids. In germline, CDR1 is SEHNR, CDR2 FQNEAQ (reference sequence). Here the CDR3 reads CASSRSWETQYF. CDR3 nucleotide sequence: TGTGCCAGCAGCCGCTCCTGGGAGACCCAGTACTTC.

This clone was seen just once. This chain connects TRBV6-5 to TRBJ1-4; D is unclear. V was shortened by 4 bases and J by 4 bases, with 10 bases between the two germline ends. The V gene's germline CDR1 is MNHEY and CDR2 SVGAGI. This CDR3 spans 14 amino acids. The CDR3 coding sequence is TGTGCCAGCAGTTTCCGAAGTGATAATGAAAAACTGTTTTTT. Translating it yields CASSFRSDNEKLFF.

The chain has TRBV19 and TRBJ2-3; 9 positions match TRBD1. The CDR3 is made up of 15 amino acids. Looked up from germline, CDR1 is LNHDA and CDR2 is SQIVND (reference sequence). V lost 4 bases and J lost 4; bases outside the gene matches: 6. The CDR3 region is CASSNTGGAADTQYF. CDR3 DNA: TGTGCCAGTAGTAATACAGGGGGCGCCGCAGATACGCAGTATTTT.

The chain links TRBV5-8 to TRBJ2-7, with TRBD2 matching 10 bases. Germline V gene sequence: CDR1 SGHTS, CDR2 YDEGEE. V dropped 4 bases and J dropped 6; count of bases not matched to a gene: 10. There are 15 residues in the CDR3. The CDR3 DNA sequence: TGTGCCAGCAGCCCAGAAAGCGGGAGGGTCGTCGAGCAGTACTTC. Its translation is CASSPESGRVVEQYF. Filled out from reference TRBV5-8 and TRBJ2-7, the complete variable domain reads EAGVTQSPTHLIKTRGQQATLRCSPISGHTSVYWYQQALGLGLQFLLWYDEGEERNRGNFPPRFSGRQFPNYSSELNVNALELEDSALYLCASSPESGRVVEQYFGPGTRLTVT.

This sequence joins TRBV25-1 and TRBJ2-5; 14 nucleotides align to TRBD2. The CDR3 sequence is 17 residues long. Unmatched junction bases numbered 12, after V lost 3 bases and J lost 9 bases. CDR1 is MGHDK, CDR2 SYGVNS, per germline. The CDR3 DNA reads TGTGCCAGCAGTGACTATAGGGGACTAGCGGGAGAGGGGGCCCAGTACTTC. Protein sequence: CASSDYRGLAGEGAQYF.

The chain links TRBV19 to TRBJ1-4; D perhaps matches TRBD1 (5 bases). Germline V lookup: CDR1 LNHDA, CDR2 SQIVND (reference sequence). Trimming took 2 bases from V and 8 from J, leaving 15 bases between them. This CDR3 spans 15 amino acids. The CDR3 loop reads CASSISAQRGEKLFF. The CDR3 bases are TGTGCCAGTAGTATATCTGCGCAACGGGGGGAAAAACTGTTTTTT.

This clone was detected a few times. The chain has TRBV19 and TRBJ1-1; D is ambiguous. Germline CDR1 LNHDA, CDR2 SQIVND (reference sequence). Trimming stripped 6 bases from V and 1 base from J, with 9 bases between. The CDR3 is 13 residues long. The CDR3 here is CASRIIGNTEAFF. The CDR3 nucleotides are TGTGCCAGTAGGATTATTGGGAACACTGAAGCTTTCTTT.

The CDR3 sequence: CASSLAKTGTGNYGYTF. The CDR3 DNA follows: TGTGCCAGCAGCTTAGCGAAGACCGGGACAGGGAACTATGGCTACACCTTC. The chain is built from TRBV7-9 and TRBJ1-2; 9 bases are shared with TRBD1. Germline CDR1 and CDR2: SEHNR and FQNEAQ (reference sequence). V gave up 0 bases and J gave up 2 bases; unmatched junction bases: 7. The CDR3 sequence is 17 residues long.